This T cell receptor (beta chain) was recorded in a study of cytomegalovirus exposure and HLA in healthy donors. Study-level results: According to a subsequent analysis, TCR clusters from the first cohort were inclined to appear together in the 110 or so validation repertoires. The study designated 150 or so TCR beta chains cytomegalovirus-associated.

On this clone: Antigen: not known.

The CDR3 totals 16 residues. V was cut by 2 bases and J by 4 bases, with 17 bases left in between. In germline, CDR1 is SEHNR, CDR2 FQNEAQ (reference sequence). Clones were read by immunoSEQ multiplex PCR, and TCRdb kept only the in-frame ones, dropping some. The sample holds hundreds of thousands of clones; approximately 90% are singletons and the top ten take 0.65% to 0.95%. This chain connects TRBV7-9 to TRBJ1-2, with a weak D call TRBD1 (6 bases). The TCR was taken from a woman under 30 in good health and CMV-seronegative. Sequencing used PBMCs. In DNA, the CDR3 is TGTGCCAGCAGCTTATGGATCGGGCAGGGGACCTATGGCTACACCTTC. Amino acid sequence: CASSLWIGQGTYGYTF.